Described below is a single T cell receptor (beta chain) sequence and its context. The sequenced template was cDNA made from the entire isolated RNA. This table comes from immunoSEQ multiplex PCR, and its TCRdb copy is limited to in-frame clones, with some not included. Counted here are 200,000 to 300,000 clones, 14% occurring once; the ten biggest clones make up about 0.026%. Germline V gene data show CDR1 as SGHRS and CDR2 as YFSETQ. The CDR3 spans 14 residues. Trimming cost V 7 bases and J 0 bases, with 11 bases left between them. This specimen comes from a study of beta chain features in type 1 diabetes.

This chain joins TRBV5-1 and TRBJ1-5, with a weak D call TRBD1 (6 bases). The clonotype was recovered from a woman in her 40s in good health. Input material: naive CD4+ T cells from blood. CDR3 sequence: CASSGQTSNQPQHF. The CDR3 nucleotides read TGCGCCAGCTCCGGACAGACTAGCAATCAGCCCCAGCATTTT.